One TCR beta chain is described in this entry. Its matching antigen is unknown. The sample belongs to a study of a mutant IDH1 vaccine in newly diagnosed glioma. Time point: week 47, end of study. The investigators gave 300 ug of mutant IDH1 20-mer peptide in each vaccine dose, together with topical imiquimod. The V gene end was trimmed by 4 bases and the J gene end by 6 bases; junction bases not matched to a gene: 8. Per germline, CDR1 MNHEY and CDR2 SMNVEV (reference sequence). The CDR3 covers 14 residues. Libraries were prepared by immunoSEQ multiplex PCR; TCRdb keeps only in-frame clonotypes and omits some of them. Counted here are approximately 34,000 clones, approximately 89% occurring once; the ten biggest clones make up over 2%.

Here the sequenced sample was PBMCs, taken from a glioma patient whose treatment included an IDH1 peptide vaccine. The chain carries TRBV27 and TRBJ1-2, with 7 bases fitting TRBD1. This receptor was taken from a man aged 40-49 years with glioma. The CDR3 is CASSWAGGRNGYTF. The DNA of the CDR3 is TGTGCCAGCAGTTGGGCAGGGGGAAGAAATGGCTACACCTTC.